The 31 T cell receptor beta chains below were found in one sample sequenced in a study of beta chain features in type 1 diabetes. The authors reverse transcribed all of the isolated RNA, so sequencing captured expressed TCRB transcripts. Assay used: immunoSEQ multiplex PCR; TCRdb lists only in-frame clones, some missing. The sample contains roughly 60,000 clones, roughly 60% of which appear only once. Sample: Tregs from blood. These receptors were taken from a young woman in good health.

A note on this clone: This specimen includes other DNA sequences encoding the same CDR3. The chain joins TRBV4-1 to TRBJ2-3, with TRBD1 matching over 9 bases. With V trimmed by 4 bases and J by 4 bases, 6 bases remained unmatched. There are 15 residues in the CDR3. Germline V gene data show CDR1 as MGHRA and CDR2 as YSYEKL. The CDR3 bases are TGCGCCAGCAGCCGACCGGGACAGGGAGCAGATACGCAGTATTTT. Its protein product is CASSRPGQGADTQYF.

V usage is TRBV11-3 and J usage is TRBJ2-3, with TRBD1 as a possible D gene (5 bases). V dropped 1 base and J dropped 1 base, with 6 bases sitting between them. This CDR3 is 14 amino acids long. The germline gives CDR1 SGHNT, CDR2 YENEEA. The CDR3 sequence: CASSLAQGTDTQYF. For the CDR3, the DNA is TGTGCCAGCAGCTTAGCACAGGGCACAGATACGCAGTATTTT.

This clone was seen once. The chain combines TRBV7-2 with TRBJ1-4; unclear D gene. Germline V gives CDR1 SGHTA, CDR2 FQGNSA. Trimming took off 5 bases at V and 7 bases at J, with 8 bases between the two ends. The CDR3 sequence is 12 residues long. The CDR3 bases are TGTGCCAGCAGCCCAGTTGGTGAAAAACTGTTTTTT. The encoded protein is CASSPVGEKLFF.

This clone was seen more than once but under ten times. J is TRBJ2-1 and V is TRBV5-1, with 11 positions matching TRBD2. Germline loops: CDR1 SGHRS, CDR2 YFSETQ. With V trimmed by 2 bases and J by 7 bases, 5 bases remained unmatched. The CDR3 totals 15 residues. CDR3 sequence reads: CASSLGLAGINEQFF. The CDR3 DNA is TGCGCCAGCAGCTTAGGACTAGCGGGCATAAATGAGCAGTTCTTC.

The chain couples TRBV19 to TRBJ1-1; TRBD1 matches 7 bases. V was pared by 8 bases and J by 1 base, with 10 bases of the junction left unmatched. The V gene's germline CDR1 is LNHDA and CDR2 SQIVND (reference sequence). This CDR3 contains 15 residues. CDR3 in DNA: TGTGCCAGTGGGGGTAAAGGGGGCCCGAACACTGAAGCTTTCTTT. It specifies CASGGKGGPNTEAFF.

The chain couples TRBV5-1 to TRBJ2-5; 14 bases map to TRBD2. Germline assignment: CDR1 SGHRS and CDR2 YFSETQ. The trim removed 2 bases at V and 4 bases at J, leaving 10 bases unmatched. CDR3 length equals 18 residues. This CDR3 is CASSLLGLAGGSVETQYF. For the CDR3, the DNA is TGCGCCAGCAGCTTACTCGGACTAGCGGGGGGCTCAGTAGAGACCCAGTACTTC.

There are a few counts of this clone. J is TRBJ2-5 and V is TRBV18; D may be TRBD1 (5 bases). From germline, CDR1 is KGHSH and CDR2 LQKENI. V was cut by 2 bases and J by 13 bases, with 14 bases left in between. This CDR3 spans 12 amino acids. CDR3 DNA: TGTGCCAGCTCACCAACGGCCACCACAGGGTACTTC. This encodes CASSPTATTGYF. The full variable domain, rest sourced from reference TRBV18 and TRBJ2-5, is NAGVMQNPRHLVRRRGQEARLRCSPMKGHSHVYWYRQLPEEGLKFMVYLQKENIIDESGMPKERFSAEFPKEGPSILRIQQVVRGDSAAYFCASSPTATTGYFGPGTRLLVL.

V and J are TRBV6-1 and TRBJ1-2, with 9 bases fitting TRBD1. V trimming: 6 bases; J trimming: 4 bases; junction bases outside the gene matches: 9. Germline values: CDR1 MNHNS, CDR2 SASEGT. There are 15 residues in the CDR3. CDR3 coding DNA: TGTGCCAGCAGCCGGGGACAGGGTCAGGGCTATGGCTACACCTTC. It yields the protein CASSRGQGQGYGYTF.

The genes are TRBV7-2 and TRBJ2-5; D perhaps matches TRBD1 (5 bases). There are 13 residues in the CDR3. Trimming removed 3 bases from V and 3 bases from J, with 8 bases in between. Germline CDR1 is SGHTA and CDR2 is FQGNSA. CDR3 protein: CASSFNRKETQYF. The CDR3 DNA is TGTGCCAGCAGCTTTAACAGGAAAGAGACCCAGTACTTC.

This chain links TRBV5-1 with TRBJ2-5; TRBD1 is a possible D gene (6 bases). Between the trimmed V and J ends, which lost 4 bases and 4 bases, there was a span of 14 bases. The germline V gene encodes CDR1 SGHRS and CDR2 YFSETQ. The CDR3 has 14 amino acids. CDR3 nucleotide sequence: TGCGCCAGCAGCCCTTACAGGGCTGGAGAGACCCAGTACTTC. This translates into CASSPYRAGETQYF.

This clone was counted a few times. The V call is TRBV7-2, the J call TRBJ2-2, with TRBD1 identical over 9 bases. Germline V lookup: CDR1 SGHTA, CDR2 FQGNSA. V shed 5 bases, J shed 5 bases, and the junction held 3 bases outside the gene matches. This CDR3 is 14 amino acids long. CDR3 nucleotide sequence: TGTGCCAGCAGCACCGGGACAGGGACCGGGGAGCTGTTTTTT. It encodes CASSTGTGTGELFF.

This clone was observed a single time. The CDR3 DNA is TGTGCCAGTAGACTAACCCACGGTAGCACAGATACGCAGTATTTT. Translating gives CASRLTHGSTDTQYF. The chain recombines TRBV19 with TRBJ2-3; D unclear. Germline V gene lookup returns CDR1 LNHDA and CDR2 SQIVND (reference sequence). V was cut by 6 bases and J by 0 bases, with 13 bases left in between. This CDR3 region has 15 residues.

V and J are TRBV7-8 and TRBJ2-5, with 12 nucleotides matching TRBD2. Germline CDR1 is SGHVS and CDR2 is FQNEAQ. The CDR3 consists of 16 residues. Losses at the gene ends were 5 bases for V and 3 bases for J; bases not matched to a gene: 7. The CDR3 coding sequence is TGTGCCAGCAGCCCCTCGAGACTAGCGGGGGAAGAGACCCAGTACTTC. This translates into CASSPSRLAGEETQYF.

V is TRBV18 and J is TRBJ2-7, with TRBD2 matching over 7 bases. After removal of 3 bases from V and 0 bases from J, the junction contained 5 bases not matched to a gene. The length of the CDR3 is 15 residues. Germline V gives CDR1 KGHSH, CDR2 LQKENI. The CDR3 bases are TGTGCCAGCTCACCCGGAGCGGGGCACTCCTACGAGCAGTACTTC. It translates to CASSPGAGHSYEQYF.

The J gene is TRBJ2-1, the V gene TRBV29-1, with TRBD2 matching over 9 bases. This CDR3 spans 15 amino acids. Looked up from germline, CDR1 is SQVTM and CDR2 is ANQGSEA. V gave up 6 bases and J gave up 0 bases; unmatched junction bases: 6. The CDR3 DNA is TGCAGCGTGCGGGAGGGGGCAAACTCCTACAATGAGCAGTTCTTC. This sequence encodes CSVREGANSYNEQFF.

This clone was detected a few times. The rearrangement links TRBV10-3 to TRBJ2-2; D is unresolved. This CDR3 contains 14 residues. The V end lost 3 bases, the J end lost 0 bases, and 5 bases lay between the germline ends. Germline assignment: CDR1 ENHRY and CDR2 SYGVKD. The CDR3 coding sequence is TGTGCCATCAGTGACAGGACGAACACCGGGGAGCTGTTTTTT. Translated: CAISDRTNTGELFF.

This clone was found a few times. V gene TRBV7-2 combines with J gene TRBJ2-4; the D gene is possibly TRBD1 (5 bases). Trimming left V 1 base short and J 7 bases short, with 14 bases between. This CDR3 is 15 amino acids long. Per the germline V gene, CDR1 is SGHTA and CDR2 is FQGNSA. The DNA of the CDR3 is TGTGCCAGCAGCTTAGAGGGGTTGACAAGGAACATTCAGTACTTC. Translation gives CASSLEGLTRNIQYF.

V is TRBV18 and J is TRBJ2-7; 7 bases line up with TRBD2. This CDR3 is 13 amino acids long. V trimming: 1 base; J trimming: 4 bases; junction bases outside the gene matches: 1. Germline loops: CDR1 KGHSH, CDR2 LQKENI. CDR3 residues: CASSPQGGYEQYF. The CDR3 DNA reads TGTGCCAGCTCACCACAGGGAGGGTACGAGCAGTACTTC.

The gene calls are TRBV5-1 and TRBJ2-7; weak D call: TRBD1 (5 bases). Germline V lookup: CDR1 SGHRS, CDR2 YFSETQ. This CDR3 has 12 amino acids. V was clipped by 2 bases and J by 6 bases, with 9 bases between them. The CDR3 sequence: CASSFGQGEQYF. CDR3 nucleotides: TGCGCCAGCAGCTTTGGCCAGGGCGAGCAGTACTTC.

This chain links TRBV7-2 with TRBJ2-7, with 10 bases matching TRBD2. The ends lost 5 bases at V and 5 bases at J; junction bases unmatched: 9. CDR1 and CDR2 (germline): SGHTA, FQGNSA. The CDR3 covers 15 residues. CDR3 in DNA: TGTGCCAGCAGCATGAGCGGGGGGGGCCCTCACGAGCAGTACTTC. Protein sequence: CASSMSGGGPHEQYF.

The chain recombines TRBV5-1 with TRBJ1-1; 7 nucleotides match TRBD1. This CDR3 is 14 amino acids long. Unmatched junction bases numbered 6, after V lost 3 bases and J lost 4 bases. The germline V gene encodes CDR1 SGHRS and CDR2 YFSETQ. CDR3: CASSSRQGSTEAFF. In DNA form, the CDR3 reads TGCGCCAGCAGCTCTAGACAGGGAAGCACTGAAGCTTTCTTT.

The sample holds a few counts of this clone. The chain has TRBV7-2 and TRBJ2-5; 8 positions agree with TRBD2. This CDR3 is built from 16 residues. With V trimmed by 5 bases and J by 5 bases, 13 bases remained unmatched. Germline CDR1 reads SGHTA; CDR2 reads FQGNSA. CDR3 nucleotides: TGTGCCAGCAGCCAAGTCGGAGCGGGAGTACAGGAGACCCAGTACTTC. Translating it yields CASSQVGAGVQETQYF.

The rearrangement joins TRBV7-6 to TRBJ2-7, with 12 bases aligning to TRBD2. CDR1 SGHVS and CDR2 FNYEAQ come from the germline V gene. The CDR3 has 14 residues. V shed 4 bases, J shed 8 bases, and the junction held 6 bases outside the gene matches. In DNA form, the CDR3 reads TGTGCCAGCAGCTCCCCGGGACTAGCGGGCCAGCAGTACTTC. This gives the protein CASSSPGLAGQQYF.

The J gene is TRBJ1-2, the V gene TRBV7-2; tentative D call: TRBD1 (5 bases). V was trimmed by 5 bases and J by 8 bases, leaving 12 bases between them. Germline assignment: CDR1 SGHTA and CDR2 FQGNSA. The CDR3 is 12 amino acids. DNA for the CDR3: TGTGCCAGCAGCCTACAGGTCCTCGGCTACACCTTC. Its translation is CASSLQVLGYTF.

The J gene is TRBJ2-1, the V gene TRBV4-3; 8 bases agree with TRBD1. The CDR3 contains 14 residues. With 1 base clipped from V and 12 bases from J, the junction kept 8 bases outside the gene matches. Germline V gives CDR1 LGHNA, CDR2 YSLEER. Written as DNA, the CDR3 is TGCGCCAGCAGCCAAGTCGGACAGGGAAGGCGGCAGTTCTTC. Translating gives CASSQVGQGRRQFF.

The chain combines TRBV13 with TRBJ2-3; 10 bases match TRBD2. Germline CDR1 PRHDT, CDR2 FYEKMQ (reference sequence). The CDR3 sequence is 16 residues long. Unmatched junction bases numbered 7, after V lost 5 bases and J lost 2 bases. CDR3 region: CASSALTSGATDTQYF. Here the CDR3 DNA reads TGTGCCAGCAGCGCCCTAACTAGCGGGGCCACAGATACGCAGTATTTT.

The CDR3, as DNA: TGCAGCTCTGGGGCTAGCGGGGCATCCTTCACAGATACGCAGTATTTT. Translated: CSSGASGASFTDTQYF. V and J are TRBV29-1 and TRBJ2-3, with 9 bases aligning to TRBD2. CDR1 SQVTM and CDR2 ANQGSEA come from the germline V gene. The CDR3 has 16 amino acids. V dropped 8 bases and J dropped 2; count of bases not matched to a gene: 14.

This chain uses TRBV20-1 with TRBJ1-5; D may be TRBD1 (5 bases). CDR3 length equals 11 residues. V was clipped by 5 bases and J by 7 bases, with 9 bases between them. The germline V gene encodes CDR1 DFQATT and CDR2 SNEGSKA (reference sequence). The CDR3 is CSAGGGQPQHF. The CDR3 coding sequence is TGCAGTGCTGGCGGGGGACAGCCCCAGCATTTT.

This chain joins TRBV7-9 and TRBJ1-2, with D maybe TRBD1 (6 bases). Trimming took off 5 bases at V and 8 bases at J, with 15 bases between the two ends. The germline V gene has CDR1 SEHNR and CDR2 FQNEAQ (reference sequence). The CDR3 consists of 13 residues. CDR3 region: CASSGAYREGYTF. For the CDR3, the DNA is TGTGCCAGCAGCGGAGCTTACAGGGAAGGCTACACCTTC.

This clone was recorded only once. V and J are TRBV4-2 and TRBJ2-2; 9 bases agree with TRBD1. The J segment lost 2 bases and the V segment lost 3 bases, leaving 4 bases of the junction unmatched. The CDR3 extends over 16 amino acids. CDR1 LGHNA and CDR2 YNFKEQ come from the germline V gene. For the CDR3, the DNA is TGTGCCAGCAGCCAGGAAACAGGGGGCAACACCGGGGAGCTGTTTTTT. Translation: CASSQETGGNTGELFF.

The DNA for the CDR3 is TGTGCCAGCAGTGACCCGACAGGGGTCGGCTACACCTTC. Translation: CASSDPTGVGYTF. The chain has TRBV6-1 and TRBJ1-2, with 8 positions matching TRBD1. Germline V gene data show CDR1 as MNHNS and CDR2 as SASEGT. The junction had 5 bases not matched to a gene; V was cut back by 3 bases and J by 8 bases. The CDR3 is made up of 13 amino acids.